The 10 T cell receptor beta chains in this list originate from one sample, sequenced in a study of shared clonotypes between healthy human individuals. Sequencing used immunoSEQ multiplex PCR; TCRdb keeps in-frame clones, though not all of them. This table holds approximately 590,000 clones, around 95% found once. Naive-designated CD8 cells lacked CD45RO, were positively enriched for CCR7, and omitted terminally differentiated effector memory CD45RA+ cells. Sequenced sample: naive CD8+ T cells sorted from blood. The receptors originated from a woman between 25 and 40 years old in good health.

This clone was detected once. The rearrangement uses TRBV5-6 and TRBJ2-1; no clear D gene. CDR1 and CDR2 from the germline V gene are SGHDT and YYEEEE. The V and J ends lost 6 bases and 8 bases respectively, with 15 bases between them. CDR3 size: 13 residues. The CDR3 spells CASKDLNFDEQFF. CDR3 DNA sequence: TGTGCCAGCAAGGATCTAAACTTCGATGAGCAGTTCTTC.

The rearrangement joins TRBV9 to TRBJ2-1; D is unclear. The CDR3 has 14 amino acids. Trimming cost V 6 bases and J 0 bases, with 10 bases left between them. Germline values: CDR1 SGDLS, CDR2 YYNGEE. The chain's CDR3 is CASTADFSYNEQFF. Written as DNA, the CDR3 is TGTGCCAGCACCGCGGATTTCTCCTACAATGAGCAGTTCTTC.

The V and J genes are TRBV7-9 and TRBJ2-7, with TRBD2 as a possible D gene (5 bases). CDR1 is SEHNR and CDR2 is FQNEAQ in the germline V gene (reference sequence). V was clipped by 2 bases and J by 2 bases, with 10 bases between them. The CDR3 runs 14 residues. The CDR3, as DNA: TGTGCCAGCAGCTTAAAAGCGGAGACCTACGAGCAGTACTTC. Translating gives CASSLKAETYEQYF.

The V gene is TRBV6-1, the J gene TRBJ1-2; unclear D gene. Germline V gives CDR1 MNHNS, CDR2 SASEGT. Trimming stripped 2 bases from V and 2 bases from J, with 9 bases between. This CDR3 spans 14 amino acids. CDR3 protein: CASSEQILNYGYTF. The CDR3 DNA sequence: TGTGCCAGCAGTGAACAGATACTCAACTATGGCTACACCTTC.

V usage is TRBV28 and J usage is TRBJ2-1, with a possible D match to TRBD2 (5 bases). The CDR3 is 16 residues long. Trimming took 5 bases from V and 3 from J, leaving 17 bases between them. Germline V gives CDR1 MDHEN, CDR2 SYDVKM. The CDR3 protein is CASSVAGEQHYNEQFF. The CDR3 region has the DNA TGTGCCAGCAGTGTCGCTGGGGAGCAGCACTACAATGAGCAGTTCTTC.

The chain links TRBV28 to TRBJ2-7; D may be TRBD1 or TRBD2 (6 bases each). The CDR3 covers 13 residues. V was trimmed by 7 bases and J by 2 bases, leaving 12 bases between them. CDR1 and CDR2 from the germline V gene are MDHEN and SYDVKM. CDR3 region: CASTGGWTYEQYF. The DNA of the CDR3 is TGTGCCAGCACCGGGGGCTGGACCTACGAGCAGTACTTC.

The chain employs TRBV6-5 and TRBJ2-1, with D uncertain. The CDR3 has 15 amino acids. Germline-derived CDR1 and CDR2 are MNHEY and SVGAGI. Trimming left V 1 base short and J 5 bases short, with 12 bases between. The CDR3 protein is CASSYFPSANNEQFF. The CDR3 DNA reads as TGTGCCAGCAGTTACTTCCCAAGCGCCAACAATGAGCAGTTCTTC.

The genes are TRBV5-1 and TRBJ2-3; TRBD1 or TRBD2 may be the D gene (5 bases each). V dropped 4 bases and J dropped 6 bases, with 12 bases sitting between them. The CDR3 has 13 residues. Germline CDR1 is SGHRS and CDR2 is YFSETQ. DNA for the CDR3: TGCGCCAGCAGCCTCCCAGGGACGGATACGCAGTATTTT. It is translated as CASSLPGTDTQYF.

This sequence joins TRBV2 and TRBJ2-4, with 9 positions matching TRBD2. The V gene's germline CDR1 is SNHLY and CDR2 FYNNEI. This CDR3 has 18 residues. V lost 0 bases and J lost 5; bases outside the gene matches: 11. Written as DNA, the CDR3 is TGTGCCAGCAGTGAAGCGCTTAGCGGGAGTTCGGCCGAAAACATTCAGTACTTC. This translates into CASSEALSGSSAENIQYF.

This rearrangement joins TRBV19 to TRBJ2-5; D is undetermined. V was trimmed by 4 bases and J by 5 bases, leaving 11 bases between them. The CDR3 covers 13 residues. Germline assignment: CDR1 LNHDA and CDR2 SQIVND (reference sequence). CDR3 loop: CASSTNLGETQYF. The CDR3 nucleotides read TGTGCCAGTAGTACTAATTTGGGGGAGACCCAGTACTTC.